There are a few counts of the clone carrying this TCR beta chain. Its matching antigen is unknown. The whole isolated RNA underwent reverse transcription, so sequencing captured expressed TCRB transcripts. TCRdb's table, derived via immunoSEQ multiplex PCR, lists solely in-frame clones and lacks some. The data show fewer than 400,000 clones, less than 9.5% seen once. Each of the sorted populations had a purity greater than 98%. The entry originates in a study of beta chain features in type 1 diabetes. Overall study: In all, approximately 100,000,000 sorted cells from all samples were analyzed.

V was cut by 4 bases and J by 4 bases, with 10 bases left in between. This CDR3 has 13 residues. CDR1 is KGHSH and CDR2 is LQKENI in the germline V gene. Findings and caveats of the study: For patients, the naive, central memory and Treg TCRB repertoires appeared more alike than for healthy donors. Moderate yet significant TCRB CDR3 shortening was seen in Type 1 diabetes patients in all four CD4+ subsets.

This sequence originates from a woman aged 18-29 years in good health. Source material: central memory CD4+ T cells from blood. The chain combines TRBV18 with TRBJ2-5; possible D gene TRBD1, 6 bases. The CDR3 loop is CASSRAGAETQYF. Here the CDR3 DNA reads TGTGCCAGCTCACGGGCAGGGGCAGAGACCCAGTACTTC.